The source of this T cell receptor beta chain is a study of CD4 T cells in relation to SARS-CoV-2 and coronaviruses. The CDR3 extends over 13 amino acids. Germline V gives CDR1 SGDLS, CDR2 YYNGEE. Trimming removed 0 bases at V and 6 bases at J, with 10 bases between. Profiled with immunoSEQ multiplex PCR; TCRdb holds only in-frame clones, not every one. The sample has some 65,000 clones, 87% seen once; the top ten hold 1.6%. The unexposed donors gave CD4+ T cells in about 2010-2018, prior to COVID-19. The clonotype originates from a human donor in good health. The sample comprised memory CD4+ T cells from PBMCs. The V and J genes are TRBV9 and TRBJ2-7; TRBD2 is a possible D gene (6 bases). CDR3 DNA: TGTGCCAGCAGCGTAGCGGGAGAGGGCGAGCAGTACTTC. As protein: CASSVAGEGEQYF.